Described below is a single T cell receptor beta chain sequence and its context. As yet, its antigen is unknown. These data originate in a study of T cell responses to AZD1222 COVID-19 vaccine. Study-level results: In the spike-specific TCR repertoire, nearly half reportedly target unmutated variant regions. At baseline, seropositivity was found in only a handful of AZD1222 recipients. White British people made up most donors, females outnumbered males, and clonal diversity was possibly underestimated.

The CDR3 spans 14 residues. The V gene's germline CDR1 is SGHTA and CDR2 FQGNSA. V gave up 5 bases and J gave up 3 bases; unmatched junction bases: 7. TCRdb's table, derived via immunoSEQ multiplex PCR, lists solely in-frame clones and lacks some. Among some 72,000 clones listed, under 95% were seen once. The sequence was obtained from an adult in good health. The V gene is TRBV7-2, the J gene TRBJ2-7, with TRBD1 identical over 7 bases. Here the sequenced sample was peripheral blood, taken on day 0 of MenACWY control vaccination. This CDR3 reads CASSPTGNGYEQYF. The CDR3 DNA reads TGTGCCAGCAGCCCGACAGGGAATGGCTACGAGCAGTACTTC.